The 6 T cell receptor beta chains below come from one sample, sequenced in a study of blood T cell repertoires in COVID-19. Clones were read by immunoSEQ multiplex PCR, and TCRdb kept only the in-frame ones, dropping some. The repertoire has 110,000 or so clones, approximately 77% of them found once; the top ten carry 7.9%. The sample consisted of peripheral blood. These receptor sequences come from a human donor in a cohort sampled during active COVID-19.

In DNA form, the CDR3 reads TGTGCCAGCAGCGTCCAGGGACAACCCTCCTACAATGAGCAGTTCTTC. This gives the protein CASSVQGQPSYNEQFF. The V and J genes are TRBV5-8 and TRBJ2-1, with D possibly TRBD1 on 6 matching bases. The CDR3 is made up of 16 amino acids. Between the trimmed V and J ends, which lost 4 bases and 0 bases, there was a span of 14 bases. The germline V gene encodes CDR1 SGHTS and CDR2 YDEGEE.

This rearrangement joins TRBV2 to TRBJ2-3, with 13 bases that match TRBD2. Germline V gene sequence: CDR1 SNHLY, CDR2 FYNNEI. J was trimmed by 8 bases and V by 8 bases; bases with no gene match: 4. The CDR3 is made up of 13 amino acids. The CDR3 sequence: CASQLAGGGTQYF. The CDR3 DNA sequence: TGTGCCAGCCAACTAGCGGGAGGGGGTACGCAGTATTTT.

The rearrangement uses TRBV27 and TRBJ1-2; D remains unclear. CDR1 MNHEY and CDR2 SMNVEV come from the germline V gene (reference sequence). The CDR3 loop spans 13 amino acids. Trimming stripped 6 bases from V and 4 bases from J, with 12 bases between. CDR3 sequence reads: CASRNGLSYGYTF. The CDR3 coding sequence is TGTGCCAGCAGAAACGGGTTAAGCTATGGCTACACCTTC.

The chain uses TRBV6-5 and TRBJ2-7, with a possible D match to TRBD1 (6 bases). CDR3 length: 15 amino acids. V was shortened by 0 bases and J by 2 bases, with 11 bases between the two germline ends. Germline V lookup: CDR1 MNHEY, CDR2 SVGAGI. CDR3 sequence (DNA): TGTGCCAGCAGTTACTCGGGGGACACACCCTACGAGCAGTACTTC. It specifies CASSYSGDTPYEQYF.

The chain carries TRBV9 and TRBJ1-2; D possibly corresponds to TRBD1 (5 bases). Germline CDR1 and CDR2: SGDLS and YYNGEE. V was trimmed by 1 base and J by 8 bases, leaving 9 bases between them. CDR3 length: 12 residues. The CDR3 coding sequence is TGTGCCAGCAGCGTAAGCGGGGGAGGCTACACCTTC. Amino acid sequence: CASSVSGGGYTF.

The rearrangement links TRBV25-1 to TRBJ1-1, with a weak D call TRBD1 (5 bases). CDR1 is MGHDK, CDR2 SYGVNS, per germline. CDR3 length: 14 residues. V gave up 3 bases and J gave up 0 bases, with 8 bases separating them. CDR3 in DNA: TGTGCCAGCAGTGATTGGGGGGTGAACACTGAAGCTTTCTTT. Amino acid sequence: CASSDWGVNTEAFF.